These 25 T cell receptor beta chains came from one sample sequenced in a study of blood T cell repertoires in COVID-19. Here immunoSEQ multiplex PCR was the method, and the copy in TCRdb shows in-frame clones only, minus some. In the table there are some 150,000 clones, roughly four fifths of which are singletons. Sequenced material: peripheral blood. Receptors were obtained from a man older than 75 with acute or convalescent COVID-19.

As for this clone: Sequence at one end of the junction differs from germline and may be a read error. V is TRBV5-5 and J is TRBJ2-3; 9 nucleotides match TRBD2. The CDR3 consists of 15 residues. Germline assignment: CDR1 SGHKS and CDR2 YYEKEE (reference sequence). This chain's CDR3 is CASTLGGGGTDTQYF. The CDR3 DNA reads as TGTGCCAGCACCTTGGGCGGGGGGGGCACAGATACGCAGTATTTT.

V usage is TRBV12-1 and J usage is TRBJ1-6; the D segment call TRBD1 is taken from the table without a DNA check. TRBV12-1 is marked as a pseudogene. This CDR3 region has 18 residues. CDR3 coding DNA: TGTGCCAGCAGCTTTGCCCAAACAAGGGGGAAGTGTAATTCACCCCTCCACTTT. Translated, it gives CASSFAQTRGKCNSPLHF.

The V gene is TRBV10-1, the J gene TRBJ1-4, with 8 nucleotides matching TRBD1. Unmatched junction bases numbered 7, after V lost 3 bases and J lost 7 bases. The CDR3 spans 15 residues. In germline, CDR1 is WNHNN, CDR2 SYGVQD (reference sequence). CDR3 protein: CASSDPGTGGEKLFF. CDR3 coding DNA: TGCGCCAGCAGTGACCCCGGGACAGGAGGTGAAAAACTGTTTTTT.

The rearrangement joins TRBV10-3 to TRBJ2-7, with 7 nucleotides matching TRBD1. Germline CDR1 is ENHRY and CDR2 is SYGVKD. The CDR3 length is 14 residues. The V segment lost 0 bases and the J segment 2 bases; nucleotides outside the gene matches: 1. CDR3 sequence reads: CAISESTGTYEQYF. The CDR3 coding sequence is TGTGCCATCAGTGAGTCGACAGGGACCTACGAGCAGTACTTC.

The chain joins TRBV25-1 to TRBJ2-4, with 10 positions matching TRBD1. The CDR3 is 15 residues long. J lost 7 bases, V lost 4 bases, and 7 bases had no gene match. Per germline, CDR1 MGHDK and CDR2 SYGVNS. In nucleotides, the CDR3 is TGTGCCAGCAGTGGACAGACAGGGGGCGGGAACATTCAGTACTTC. This sequence encodes CASSGQTGGGNIQYF.

The chain is built from TRBV5-1 and TRBJ2-5, with 12 bases lining up with TRBD2. CDR1 and CDR2 from the germline V gene are SGHRS and YFSETQ. CDR3 length: 17 residues. The ends lost 4 bases at V and 0 bases at J; junction bases unmatched: 7. The CDR3 coding sequence is TGCGCCAGCAGCCTAGCGGGGGGGCGAATAGACCAAGAGACCCAGTACTTC. It codes for CASSLAGGRIDQETQYF.

The chain combines TRBV29-1 with TRBJ2-2, with a weak D call TRBD2 (5 bases). V lost 5 bases and J 6 bases, leaving 10 bases between the germline ends. The germline CDR1 and CDR2 sequences are SQVTM and ANQGSEA. This CDR3 comprises 12 residues. CDR3 sequence reads: CSVYHGAGELFF. The CDR3 DNA is TGCAGCGTTTACCACGGGGCCGGGGAGCTGTTTTTT.

The V gene is TRBV12-5, the J gene TRBJ2-5; tentatively, D is TRBD1 (6 bases). Per germline, CDR1 LGHNT and CDR2 FRNRAP. This CDR3 region has 15 residues. V lost 6 bases and J lost 2, with 16 bases in between. CDR3 loop: CASGPGQALQETQYF. Written as DNA, the CDR3 is TGTGCTAGTGGCCCGGGACAAGCCTTACAAGAGACCCAGTACTTC. The whole variable domain, remainder taken from reference TRBV12-5 and TRBJ2-5, is DARVTQTPRHKVTEMGQEVTMRCQPILGHNTVFWYRQTMMQGLELLAYFRNRAPLDDSGMPKDRFSAEMPDATLATLKIQPSEPRDSAVYFCASGPGQALQETQYFGPGTRLLVL.

This clone has a single count. This rearrangement joins TRBV11-2 to TRBJ2-7; no clear D. Germline CDR1 and CDR2: SGHAT and FQNNGV. Trimming pared 5 bases from V and 3 bases from J, leaving 17 bases between. The CDR3 extends over 15 amino acids. The CDR3 bases are TGTGCCAGCAGCCGCTTGGCAGACACGGACTACGAGCAGTACGTC. Translation: CASSRLADTDYEQYV.

The V gene is TRBV6-4, the J gene TRBJ2-3, with 9 bases lining up with TRBD2. The germline CDR1 and CDR2 sequences are MRHNA and SNTAGT. V shed 5 bases, J shed 0 bases, and the junction held 6 bases outside the gene matches. CDR3 length equals 16 residues. For the CDR3, the DNA is TGTGCCAGCAGTCCTAGGACTAGCGCTAGCACAGATACGCAGTATTTT. Its translation: CASSPRTSASTDTQYF.

The gene calls are TRBV19 and TRBJ1-1; no clear D. Germline CDR1 LNHDA, CDR2 SQIVND (reference sequence). The V gene lost 9 bases and the J gene lost 6 bases, with 20 bases spanning the gap. The CDR3 sequence is 14 residues long. CDR3 amino acids: CASKPVEPYAEAFF. CDR3 in DNA: TGTGCCAGCAAACCTGTGGAGCCGTACGCTGAAGCTTTCTTT.

The chain is built from TRBV3-1 (or the pseudogene TRBV3-2) and TRBJ1-5; D is unresolved. The length of the CDR3 is 13 residues. Germline CDR1 LGHDT, CDR2 YNNKEL (reference sequence). Between the trimmed V and J ends, which lost 1 base and 6 bases, there was a span of 7 bases. The CDR3 is CASSQAQAQPQHF. The DNA for the CDR3 is TGTGCCAGCAGCCAAGCGCAGGCTCAGCCCCAGCATTTT.

As for this clone: This specimen includes other DNA sequences encoding the same CDR3. This chain links TRBV28 with TRBJ1-5; D is undetermined. Trimming left V 1 base short and J 2 bases short, with 9 bases between. The germline V gene encodes CDR1 MDHEN and CDR2 SYDVKM. This CDR3 has 15 residues. CDR3 nucleotides: TGTGCCAGCAGTTTATCTCTAGCAGGCAATCAGCCCCAGCATTTT. The encoded protein is CASSLSLAGNQPQHF.

The genes are TRBV7-2 and TRBJ2-2, with 8 bases that match TRBD2. Germline CDR1 SGHTA, CDR2 FQGNSA. The CDR3 runs to 18 residues. The trim removed 2 bases at V and 5 bases at J, leaving 13 bases unmatched. The CDR3 loop reads CASSLTLAGGRRTGELFF. The CDR3 region has the DNA TGTGCCAGCAGCTTAACCCTCGCGGGGGGTCGTCGGACCGGGGAGCTGTTTTTT.

The chain uses TRBV5-6 and TRBJ2-7, with 10 positions matching TRBD1. With 6 bases clipped from V and 2 bases from J, the junction kept 11 bases outside the gene matches. Germline CDR1 and CDR2: SGHDT and YYEEEE. The CDR3 sequence is 16 residues long. The CDR3 nucleotides are TGTGCCAGCACCCGGGGGACCGGGACAGGGGCCTACGAGCAGTACGTC. It is translated as CASTRGTGTGAYEQYV.

The chain couples TRBV19 to TRBJ2-3; TRBD1 agrees at 12 bases. Germline V gives CDR1 LNHDA, CDR2 SQIVND (reference sequence). This CDR3 spans 18 amino acids. V gave up 0 bases and J gave up 3 bases; unmatched junction bases: 7. CDR3 in DNA: TGTGCCAGTAGTATAGATTGGGGACAGGGGGCTGGAACAGATACGCAGTATTTT. This codes for CASSIDWGQGAGTDTQYF.

This clone was picked up one time. The chain links TRBV6-5 to TRBJ2-7; 8 positions match TRBD1. CDR1 is MNHEY, CDR2 SVGAGI, per germline. V lost 6 bases to trimming and J lost 2 bases; unmatched junction nucleotides: 3. The CDR3 spans 13 residues. The CDR3 protein is CASRTGQAYEQYF. The CDR3, as DNA: TGTGCCAGCAGGACGGGACAGGCCTACGAGCAGTACTTC.

The rearrangement uses TRBV18 and TRBJ1-3; 7 bases match TRBD1. The CDR3 covers 15 residues. J gave up 2 bases and V 3 bases, and 4 bases lay outside the gene matches. Germline CDR1 reads KGHSH; CDR2 reads LQKENI. The CDR3 sequence is CASSPRQGAGNTIYF. CDR3 DNA: TGTGCCAGCTCACCGAGGCAGGGGGCTGGAAACACCATATATTTT.

The chain carries TRBV3-1 (or the pseudogene TRBV3-2) and TRBJ2-3; TRBD1 is a possible D gene (6 bases). The CDR3 consists of 14 residues. Germline V gene sequence: CDR1 LGHDT, CDR2 YNNKEL (reference sequence). Trimming cost V 0 bases and J 2 bases, with 6 bases left between them. The CDR3 loop is CASSQEGATDTQYF. In DNA, the CDR3 is TGTGCCAGCAGCCAAGAGGGGGCCACAGATACGCAGTATTTT.

This clone occurred a few times. The rearrangement links TRBV27 to TRBJ1-6; 7 bases match TRBD1. V gave up 5 bases and J gave up 7 bases; unmatched junction bases: 11. CDR1 and CDR2 from the germline V gene are MNHEY and SMNVEV (reference sequence). The CDR3 is made up of 16 amino acids. CDR3 nucleotide sequence: TGTGCCAGCAGTCATACAGGGGCGGCGGGGAATTCACCCCTCCACTTT. Protein product: CASSHTGAAGNSPLHF.

By sample share, this clone is medium-sized (0.01 to 0.1%). V and J are TRBV4-2 and TRBJ1-6, with TRBD1 identical over 7 bases. V shed 0 bases, J shed 10 bases, and the junction held 9 bases outside the gene matches. The V gene's germline CDR1 is LGHNA and CDR2 YNFKEQ. CDR3 length: 16 residues. DNA of the CDR3: TGTGCCAGCAGCCAAGATATTGGCAGGGGGGACTCACCCCTCCACTTT. This codes for CASSQDIGRGDSPLHF.

The chain uses TRBV14 and TRBJ2-7; 7 nucleotides agree with TRBD2. Germline CDR1 is SGHDN and CDR2 is FVKESK. The trim removed 0 bases at V and 2 bases at J, leaving 7 bases unmatched. This CDR3 contains 16 residues. CDR3 DNA: TGTGCCAGCAGCCAAGATCGGCTAGCGGAAACCTACGAGCAGTACTTC. Translation: CASSQDRLAETYEQYF.

This clone was found once. This chain connects TRBV6-2 or TRBV6-3 to TRBJ1-1, with D tentatively TRBD1 (6 bases). Germline V gene lookup returns CDR1 MNHEY and CDR2 SVGEGT. V dropped 4 bases and J dropped 2 bases, with 8 bases sitting between them. The CDR3 loop spans 13 amino acids. Written as DNA, the CDR3 is TGTGCCAGCAGTTTAGGGGGTAACACTGAAGCTTTCTTT. Translating gives CASSLGGNTEAFF.

This clone has just one count. This rearrangement joins TRBV19 to TRBJ2-2; TRBD2 matches 8 bases. The CDR3 runs 16 residues. Per germline, CDR1 LNHDA and CDR2 SQIVND (reference sequence). Trimming at V came to 2 bases and at J to 2 bases, leaving 4 bases not matched to a gene. The CDR3 is CASSIWRGVNTGELFF. CDR3 coding DNA: TGTGCCAGTAGTATATGGCGGGGGGTTAACACCGGGGAGCTGTTTTTT.

The chain employs TRBV6-5 and TRBJ2-3; a possible D gene is TRBD2 (5 bases). Per the germline V gene, CDR1 is MNHEY and CDR2 is SVGAGI. CDR3 length: 12 amino acids. The germline V and J ends were trimmed by 10 bases and 8 bases, with 16 bases remaining between them. The CDR3 nucleotides are TGTGCCACCATCACCAGCGGCGGTACGCAGTATTTT. Translation gives CATITSGGTQYF.